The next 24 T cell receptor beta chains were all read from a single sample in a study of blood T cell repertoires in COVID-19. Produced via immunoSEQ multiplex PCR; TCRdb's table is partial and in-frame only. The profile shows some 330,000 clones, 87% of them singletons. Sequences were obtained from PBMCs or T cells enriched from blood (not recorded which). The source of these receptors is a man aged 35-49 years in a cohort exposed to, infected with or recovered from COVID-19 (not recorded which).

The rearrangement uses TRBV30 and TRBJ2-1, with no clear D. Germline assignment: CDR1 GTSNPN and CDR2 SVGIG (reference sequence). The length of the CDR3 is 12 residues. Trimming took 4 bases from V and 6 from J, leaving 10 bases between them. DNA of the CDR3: TGTGCCTGGACCCCCCCGGGCAATGAGCAGTTCTTC. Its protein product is CAWTPPGNEQFF.

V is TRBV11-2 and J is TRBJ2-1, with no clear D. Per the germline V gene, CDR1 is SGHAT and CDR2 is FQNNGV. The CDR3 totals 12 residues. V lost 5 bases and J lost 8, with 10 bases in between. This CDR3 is CASSPSPYEQFF. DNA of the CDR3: TGTGCCAGCAGCCCTTCCCCCTATGAGCAGTTCTTC.

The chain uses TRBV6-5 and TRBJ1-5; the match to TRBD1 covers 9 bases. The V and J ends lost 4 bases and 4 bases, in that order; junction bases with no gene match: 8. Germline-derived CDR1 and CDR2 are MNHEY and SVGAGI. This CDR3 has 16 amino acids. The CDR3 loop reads CASSSTGTGKNQPQHF. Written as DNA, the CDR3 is TGTGCCAGCAGTTCAACCGGGACAGGGAAGAATCAGCCCCAGCATTTT.

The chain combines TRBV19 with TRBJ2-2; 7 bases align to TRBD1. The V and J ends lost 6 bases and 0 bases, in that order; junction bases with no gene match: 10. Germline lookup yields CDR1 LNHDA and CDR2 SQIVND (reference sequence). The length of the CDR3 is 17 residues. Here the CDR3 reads CASSTKFGQANTGELFF. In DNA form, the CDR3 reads TGTGCCAGTAGCACCAAGTTCGGACAGGCGAACACCGGGGAGCTGTTTTTT. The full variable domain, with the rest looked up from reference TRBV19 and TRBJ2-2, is DGGITQSPKYLFRKEGQNVTLSCEQNLNHDAMYWYRQDPGQGLRLIYYSQIVNDFQKGDIAEGYSVSREKKESFPLTVTSAQKNPTAFYLCASSTKFGQANTGELFFGEGSRLTVL.

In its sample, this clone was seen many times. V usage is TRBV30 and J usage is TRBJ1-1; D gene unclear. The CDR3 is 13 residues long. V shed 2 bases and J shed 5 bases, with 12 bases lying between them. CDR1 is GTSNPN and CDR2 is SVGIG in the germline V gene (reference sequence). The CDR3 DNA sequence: TGTGCCTGGAGTAGGTATGGCGGGACTGAAGCTTTCTTT. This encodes CAWSRYGGTEAFF.

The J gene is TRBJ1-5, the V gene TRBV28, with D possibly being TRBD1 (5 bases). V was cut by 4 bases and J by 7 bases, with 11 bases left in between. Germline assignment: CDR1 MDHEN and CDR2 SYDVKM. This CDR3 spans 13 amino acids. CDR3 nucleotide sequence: TGTGCCAGCAGTTCGGGAGGGGAGCAGCCCCAGCATTTT. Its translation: CASSSGGEQPQHF.

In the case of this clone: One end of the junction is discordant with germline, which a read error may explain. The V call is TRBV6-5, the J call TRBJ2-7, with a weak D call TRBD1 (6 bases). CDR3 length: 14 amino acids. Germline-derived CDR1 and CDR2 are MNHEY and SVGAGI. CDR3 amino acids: CASSYSQGSYEQYF. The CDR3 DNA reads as TGTGCCAGCAGTTACTCACAGGGCTCCTATGAGCAGTACTTC.

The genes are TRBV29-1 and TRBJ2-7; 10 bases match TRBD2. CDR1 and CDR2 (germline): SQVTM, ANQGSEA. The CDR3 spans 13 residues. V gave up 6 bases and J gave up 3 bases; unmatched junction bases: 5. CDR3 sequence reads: CSVPGTSDYEQYF. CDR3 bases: TGCAGCGTCCCCGGGACTAGCGACTACGAGCAGTACTTC.

This CDR3 is CASRDLASSTDTQYF. For the CDR3, the DNA is TGTGCCAGCAGAGACCTAGCTTCTAGCACAGATACGCAGTATTTT. The chain is built from TRBV2 and TRBJ2-3; weak D call: TRBD2 (5 bases). Germline-derived CDR1 and CDR2 are SNHLY and FYNNEI. CDR3 length equals 15 residues. With 6 bases removed from V and 0 bases from J, the gap between germline ends came to 13 bases.

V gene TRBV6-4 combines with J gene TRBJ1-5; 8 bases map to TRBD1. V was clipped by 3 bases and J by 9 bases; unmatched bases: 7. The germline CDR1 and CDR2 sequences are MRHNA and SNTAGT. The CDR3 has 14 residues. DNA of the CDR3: TGTGCCAGCAGTGAACAACAGGGGGTAGGGCCCCAGCATTTT. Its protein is CASSEQQGVGPQHF.

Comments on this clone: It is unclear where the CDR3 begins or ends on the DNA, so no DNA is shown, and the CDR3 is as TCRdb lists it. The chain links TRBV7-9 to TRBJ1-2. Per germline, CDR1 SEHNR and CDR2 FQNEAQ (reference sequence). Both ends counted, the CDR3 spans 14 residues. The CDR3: CASSLASSWGRGTF.

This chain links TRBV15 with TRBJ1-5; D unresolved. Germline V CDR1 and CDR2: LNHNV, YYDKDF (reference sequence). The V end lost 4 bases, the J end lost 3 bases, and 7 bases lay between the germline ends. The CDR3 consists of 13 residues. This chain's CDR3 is CATSNSFNQPQHF. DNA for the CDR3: TGTGCCACCAGCAACAGTTTCAATCAGCCCCAGCATTTT.

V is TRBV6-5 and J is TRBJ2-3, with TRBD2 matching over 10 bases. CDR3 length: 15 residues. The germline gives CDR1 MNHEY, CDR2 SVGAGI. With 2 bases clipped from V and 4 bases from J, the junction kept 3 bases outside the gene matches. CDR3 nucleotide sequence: TGTGCCAGCAGTTACGTAGCGGGAGGTGCAGATACGCAGTATTTT. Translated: CASSYVAGGADTQYF.

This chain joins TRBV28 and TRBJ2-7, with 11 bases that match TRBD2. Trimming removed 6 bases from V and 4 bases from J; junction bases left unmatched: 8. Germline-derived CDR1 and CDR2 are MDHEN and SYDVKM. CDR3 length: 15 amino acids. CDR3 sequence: CASSQTSGRAYEQYF. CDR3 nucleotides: TGTGCCAGCAGCCAAACTAGCGGGAGAGCGTACGAGCAGTACTTC. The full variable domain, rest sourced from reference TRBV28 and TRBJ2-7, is DVKVTQSSRYLVKRTGEKVFLECVQDMDHENMFWYRQDPGLGLRLIYFSYDVKMKEKGDIPEGYSVSREKKERFSLILESASTNQTSMYLCASSQTSGRAYEQYFGPGTRLTVT.

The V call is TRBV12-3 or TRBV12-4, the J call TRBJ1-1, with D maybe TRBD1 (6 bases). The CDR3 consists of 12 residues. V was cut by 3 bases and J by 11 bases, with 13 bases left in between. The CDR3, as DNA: TGTGCCAGCAGTTTCGGGGGGGCGTTTGCTTTCTTT. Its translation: CASSFGGAFAFF.

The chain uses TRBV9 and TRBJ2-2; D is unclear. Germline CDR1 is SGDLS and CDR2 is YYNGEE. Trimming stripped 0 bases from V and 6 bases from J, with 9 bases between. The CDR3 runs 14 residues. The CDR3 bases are TGTGCCAGCAGCGTAGATAGTCGGGCCGGGGAGCTGTTTTTT. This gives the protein CASSVDSRAGELFF.

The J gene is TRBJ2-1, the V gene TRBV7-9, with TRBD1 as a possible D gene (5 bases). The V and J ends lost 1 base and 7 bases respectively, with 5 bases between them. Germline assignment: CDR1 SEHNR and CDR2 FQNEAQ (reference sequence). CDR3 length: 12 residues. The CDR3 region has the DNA TGTGCCAGCAGCTTAGAGGGGAATGAGCAGTTCTTC. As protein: CASSLEGNEQFF.

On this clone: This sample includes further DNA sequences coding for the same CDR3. The CDR3 DNA reads as TGCGCCAGCAGCTCTCAGGGGGCTAACTATGGCTACACCTTC. This encodes CASSSQGANYGYTF. This chain joins TRBV5-1 and TRBJ1-2, with TRBD1 identical over 7 bases. There are 14 residues in the CDR3. Per the germline V gene, CDR1 is SGHRS and CDR2 is YFSETQ. J was trimmed by 0 bases and V by 3 bases; bases with no gene match: 2.

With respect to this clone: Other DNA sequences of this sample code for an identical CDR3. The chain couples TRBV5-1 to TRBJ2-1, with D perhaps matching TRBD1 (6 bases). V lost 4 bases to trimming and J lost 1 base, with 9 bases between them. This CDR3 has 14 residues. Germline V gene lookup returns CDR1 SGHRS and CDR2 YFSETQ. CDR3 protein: CASSPGQSYNEQFF. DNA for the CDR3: TGCGCCAGCAGCCCAGGACAGTCCTACAATGAGCAGTTCTTC. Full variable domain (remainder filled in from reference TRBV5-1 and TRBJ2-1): KAGVTQTPRYLIKTRGQQVTLSCSPISGHRSVSWYQQTPGQGLQFLFEYFSETQRNKGNFPGRFSGRQFSNSRSEMNVSTLELGDSALYLCASSPGQSYNEQFFGPGTRLTVL.

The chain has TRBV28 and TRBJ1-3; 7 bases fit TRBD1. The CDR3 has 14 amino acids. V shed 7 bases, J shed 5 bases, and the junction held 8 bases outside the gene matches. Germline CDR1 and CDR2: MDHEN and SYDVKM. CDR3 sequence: CASTTGTARNTIYF. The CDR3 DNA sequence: TGTGCCAGCACAACCGGGACAGCAAGAAACACCATATATTTT.

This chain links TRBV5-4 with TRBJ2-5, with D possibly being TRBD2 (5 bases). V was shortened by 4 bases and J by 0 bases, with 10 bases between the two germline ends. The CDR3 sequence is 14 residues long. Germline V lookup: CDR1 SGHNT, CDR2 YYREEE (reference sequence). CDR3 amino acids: CASSASRYQETQYF. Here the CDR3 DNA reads TGTGCCAGCAGCGCTAGCAGGTACCAAGAGACCCAGTACTTC.

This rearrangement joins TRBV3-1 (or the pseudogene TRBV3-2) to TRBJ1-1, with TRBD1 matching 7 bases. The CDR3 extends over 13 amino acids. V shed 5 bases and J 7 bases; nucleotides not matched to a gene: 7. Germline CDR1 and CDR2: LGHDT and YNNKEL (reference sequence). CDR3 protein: CASSVRQGGEAFF. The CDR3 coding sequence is TGTGCCAGCAGCGTGCGACAGGGAGGTGAAGCTTTCTTT.

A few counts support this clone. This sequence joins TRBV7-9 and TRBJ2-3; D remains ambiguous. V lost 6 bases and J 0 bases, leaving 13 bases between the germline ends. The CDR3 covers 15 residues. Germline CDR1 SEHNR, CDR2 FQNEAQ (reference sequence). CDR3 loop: CASRPITSSTDTQYF. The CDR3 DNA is TGTGCCAGCAGGCCGATAACTTCTAGCACAGATACGCAGTATTTT.

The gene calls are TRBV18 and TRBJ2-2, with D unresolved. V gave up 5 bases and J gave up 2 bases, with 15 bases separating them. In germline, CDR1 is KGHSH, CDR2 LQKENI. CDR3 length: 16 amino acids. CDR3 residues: CASSFLPHPNTGELFF. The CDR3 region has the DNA TGTGCCAGCTCATTTCTACCCCACCCTAACACCGGGGAGCTGTTTTTT.